Listed here are 5 T cell receptor beta chains from one sample, sequenced in a study of blood T cell repertoires in COVID-19. The data were produced by immunoSEQ multiplex PCR, yet TCRdb's version contains in-frame clones alone and is incomplete. The repertoire holds approximately 200,000 clones, about nine tenths seen once, with 1.1% in the top ten. What was sequenced was peripheral blood. These receptors were taken from a man aged 25-45 years with acute or convalescent COVID-19.

V gene TRBV3-1 (or the pseudogene TRBV3-2) combines with J gene TRBJ2-2; tentative D call: TRBD2 (6 bases). V dropped 3 bases and J dropped 3 bases, with 11 bases sitting between them. CDR1 and CDR2 from the germline V gene are LGHDT and YNNKEL (reference sequence). The CDR3 covers 15 residues. The CDR3 DNA follows: TGTGCCAGCAGCCATTGGGGACTCGACACCGGGGAGCTGTTTTTT. It is translated as CASSHWGLDTGELFF.

The table lists this clone with a count of one. V usage is TRBV6-1 and J usage is TRBJ1-2; no clear D gene. Per the germline V gene, CDR1 is MNHNS and CDR2 is SASEGT. The CDR3 loop spans 13 amino acids. The V end was cut by 3 bases, the J end by 3 bases, with 8 bases between. The CDR3 sequence is CASSEVDYYGYTF. CDR3 sequence (DNA): TGTGCCAGCAGTGAGGTAGACTACTATGGCTACACCTTC.

The genes are TRBV21-1 and TRBJ1-5. TRBV21-1 is a listed pseudogene. CDR3 length: 14 amino acids. Written as DNA, the CDR3 is TGTGCCAGCAGCAAAAGGAGGGCCCCAGGGCCCCAGCATTTT. It translates to CASSKRRAPGPQHF.

V usage is TRBV18 and J usage is TRBJ2-2; 8 positions match TRBD1. With V trimmed by 8 bases and J by 1 base, 0 bases remained unmatched. Per germline, CDR1 KGHSH and CDR2 LQKENI. There are 13 residues in the CDR3. This chain's CDR3 is CASGQGNTGELFF. Written as DNA, the CDR3 is TGTGCCAGCGGACAGGGGAACACCGGGGAGCTGTTTTTT.

The genes are TRBV7-3 and TRBJ1-1, with D maybe TRBD1 (5 bases). Trimming took off 5 bases at V and 8 bases at J, with 15 bases between the two ends. Per the germline V gene, CDR1 is SGHTA and CDR2 is FQGTGA. The CDR3 length is 13 residues. This chain's CDR3 is CASSQRFGAEAFF. The CDR3 DNA follows: TGTGCCAGCAGCCAAAGGTTTGGGGCCGAAGCTTTCTTT. Variable domain in full (rest from reference TRBV7-3 and TRBJ1-1): GAGVSQTPSNKVTEKGKYVELRCDPISGHTALYWYRQSLGQGPEFLIYFQGTGAADDSGLPNDRFFAVRPEGSVSTLKIQRTERGDSAVYLCASSQRFGAEAFFGQGTRLTVV.